A selection of T cell receptor beta chains follows, all from one sample in a study of OX40 agonist ivuxolimab in advanced cancers. Assay: immunoSEQ multiplex PCR; the TCRdb copy retains only in-frame clones and omits some. Of about 77,000 clones listed, roughly 80% are singletons. Material: CD4+ or CD8+ T cells sorted from blood, obtained in a trial of the OX40 agonist ivuxolimab. The receptors shown here come from an adult with an advanced solid tumor such as melanoma, head and neck, liver or kidney cancer. Both conserved end residues are trimmed from each CDR3.

V	CDR3
TRBV6-5	ASSYLSSYNEQF
TRBV5-1	ASSLGGTGQANYGYT
TRBV7-9	ASLTGPEAF
TRBV6-6	ASGGYEEQY
TRBV27	ASRLDRVGTEAF
TRBV5-4	ASSLSGQVTDTQY
TRBV7-9	ASSLVEGTNEKLF
TRBV7-2	ASRPTGLSGNTIY
TRBV19	ASKRGLYPYEQY
TRBV29-1	SVEGGRGTDTQY
TRBV5-4	ASSQGVWGGQPQH
TRBV27	ASRPGTDPSYEQY
TRBV6-5	ASSYAWDTAYEQY
TRBV9	ASSVGAAGGSTETQY
TRBV7-9	ASSFLPTLGNTIY
TRBV9	ASSVEWGNTEAF
TRBV19	ASTPRDSGNQPQH
TRBV9	ASSSRGPGEQY
TRBV7-3	ASSSRVDEEQY
TRBV6-1	ASSQGRGYT
TRBV6-5	ASSYSMASQPQH
TRBV6-5	ASSYIQAMNTEAF